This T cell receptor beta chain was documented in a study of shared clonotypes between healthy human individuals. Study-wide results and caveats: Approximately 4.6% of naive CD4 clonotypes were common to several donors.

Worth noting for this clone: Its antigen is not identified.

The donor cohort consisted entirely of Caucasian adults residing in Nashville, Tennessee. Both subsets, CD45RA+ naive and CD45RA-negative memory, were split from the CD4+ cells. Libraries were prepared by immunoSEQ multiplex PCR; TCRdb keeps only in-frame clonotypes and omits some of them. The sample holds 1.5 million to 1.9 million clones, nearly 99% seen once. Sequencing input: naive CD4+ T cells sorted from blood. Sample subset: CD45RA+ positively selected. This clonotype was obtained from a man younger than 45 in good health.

The CDR3 is CASCTQGRTGELFF. CDR3 nucleotides: TGTGCCAGCTGTACACAGGGTAGGACCGGGGAGCTGTTTTTT. The gene calls are TRBV28 and TRBJ2-2; maybe TRBD1 (6 bases). Trimming cost V 8 bases and J 5 bases, with 15 bases left between them. CDR1 is MDHEN, CDR2 SYDVKM, per germline. The CDR3 spans 14 residues.